This T cell receptor beta chain appears in the sequencing data of a study of blood T cell repertoires in COVID-19 (dated by TCRdb to 2020 to 2021). Broadly, across the study: Samples covering the acute and convalescent phases of COVID-19 were provided by collaborators in the United States, Italy and Spain. The repertoires were released in a freely available public database intended as a resource for research on the immune response to SARS-CoV-2. Samples came from the ongoing ImmuneRACE study (first 160 participants) plus 1,254 subjects from 6 global collaborators. HLA class I and class II types, where available, came from metadata supplied by the sample provider rather than from assay-based typing. Nearly every sample came with metadata listing a de-identified subject ID, COVID-19 status, age in years and sex. Subjects who had been exposed to COVID-19, were actively infected with it, or had recovered from it provided the deeply sampled blood TCRbeta repertoires that made up the dataset. The prospective study material was composed of cDNA or gDNA derived from T cells, B-cell-depleted T cells, or PBMCs.

TCRbeta CDR3 regions were amplified from genomic DNA by means of the immunoSEQ Assay, a bias-controlled multiplex PCR. The study's processing was this. Nucleated cell counts per sample were estimated from amplification of reference gene primers within the assay. To quantify the absolute abundance of each unique TCRbeta CDR3 rearrangement, sequence reads were collapsed and filtered. For each sample, productive Simpson clonality was calculated by taking the square root of Simpson's diversity index across productive rearrangements. TCRdb mirrors the immuneACCESS table, restricted to in-frame sequences. Some clones are absent from its copies; in checked studies, under half trace to an unresolved V gene, and the reason for the others is unknown. V and J calls plus clone size are reproduced from that table; the DNA served to infer D and trimming. Across this sample there are 50,000 or so clones, with roughly 91% seen only once. Jointly, the top ten make up around 6.5% of the sample.

The study at large found these results: The amount of clinical and demographic metadata varied by source and participant and was provided uncurated.

Inclusive of the bounding cysteine and phenylalanine, the CDR3 is 15 residues long. Only the CDR3 region is kept as DNA, spanning 45 bases read in frame from base 1. Trimming takes 2 bases off V and 2 bases off J; junction bases not matched to a gene: 4. In the germline V gene (reference sequence), CDR1 corresponds to MNHEY and CDR2 to SMNVEV. Concerning this clone: Its antigen remains unidentified. Qualities for individual bases were not recorded, and no much larger clone is one base off.

Collaborating institutions collected whole blood in K2EDTA tubes following their own protocols. For TCRbeta analysis, collaborators shipped samples as frozen whole blood, isolated PBMCs, or DNA extracted from either of those sample types. Sequences were obtained from peripheral blood. The receptor comes from a man in his fifties or sixties with active COVID-19. Recombination connected TRBV27 to TRBJ2-3; TRBD2 matches 7 bases in the middle. Read as DNA, the sequence is TGTGCCAGCAGTTTAAGCGGGGCTAACACAGATACGCAGTATTTT. Its coded protein is CASSLSGANTDTQYF.